These 24 T cell receptor beta chains were all obtained from the same sample, sequenced in a study of T cells after yellow fever vaccination. TCRdb recomputed calls from the 5' RACE reads with MiXCR, one row per CDR3 protein. The data hold some 600,000 distinct CDR3 sequences, with about 12% observed a single time. This sample comprised PBMCs, obtained on the day of the yellow fever booster vaccination. The receptors derive from a man aged 25 to 40 who received the YFV17D yellow fever vaccine.

Only one count was recorded for this clonotype. This chain links TRBV2 with TRBJ2-6; the D gene is possibly TRBD1 (6 bases). CDR1 is SNHLY, CDR2 FYNNEI, per germline. This CDR3 is built from 14 residues. V lost 4 bases to trimming and J lost 2 bases, with 6 bases between them. The CDR3 protein is CASSAGAGANVLTF. Here the CDR3 DNA reads TGTGCCAGCAGTGCAGGGGCTGGGGCCAACGTCCTGACTTTC.

This clonotype appeared a few times. This chain connects TRBV12-3 or TRBV12-4 to TRBJ1-4; D is ambiguous. CDR3 length: 16 residues. The ends were cut back, 3 bases at V and 1 base at J, with 12 bases in the middle. Here the CDR3 reads CASSFGQLLTNEKLFF. CDR3 nucleotides: TGTGCCAGCAGTTTCGGGCAGCTTTTAACTAATGAAAAACTGTTTTTT.

This clonotype showed up just once. This rearrangement joins TRBV5-4 to TRBJ2-1; 12 bases agree with TRBD2. J was trimmed by 6 bases and V by 2 bases; bases with no gene match: 6. The length of the CDR3 is 16 residues. CDR1 is SGHNT, CDR2 YYREEE, per germline (reference sequence). The CDR3 DNA reads TGTGCCAGCAGCTTCGGCCTAGCGGGGGGGGTCAATGAGCAGTTCTTC. Translated, it gives CASSFGLAGGVNEQFF.

In its sample, this clonotype was seen a few times. The rearrangement joins TRBV5-1 to TRBJ1-4; no firm D call. V lost 4 bases to trimming and J lost 0 bases, with 10 bases between them. The V gene's germline CDR1 is SGHRS and CDR2 YFSETQ. This CDR3 has 15 residues. The CDR3 DNA is TGCGCCAGCAGCCCCCAGAGAACAACTAATGAAAAACTGTTTTTT. Translation gives CASSPQRTTNEKLFF.

There are a few counts of this clonotype. The chain recombines TRBV6-2 or TRBV6-3 with TRBJ2-7; no definite D call. Germline-derived CDR1 and CDR2 are MNHEY and SVGEGT. The CDR3 is made up of 13 amino acids. The V and J ends lost 4 bases and 4 bases respectively, with 11 bases between them. CDR3 DNA: TGTGCCAGCAGTTCCCCGTCCGATTACGAGCAGTACTTC. Amino acid sequence: CASSSPSDYEQYF.

CDR3 loop: CASSSDSYSYEQYF. Written as DNA, the CDR3 is TGTGCCAGCAGCTCGGACAGTTACTCCTACGAGCAGTACTTC. This chain uses TRBV7-8 with TRBJ2-7; perhaps TRBD1 as D (6 bases). The length of the CDR3 is 14 residues. Germline V gene sequence: CDR1 SGHVS, CDR2 FQNEAQ. With 4 bases removed from V and 0 bases from J, the gap between germline ends came to 10 bases.

This clonotype was picked up a small number of times. This sequence joins TRBV20-1 and TRBJ2-4; TRBD1 agrees at 8 bases. The CDR3 has 12 residues. The germline V gene has CDR1 DFQATT and CDR2 SNEGSKA (reference sequence). Trimming cost V 3 bases and J 5 bases; bases outside gene matches: 0. The DNA of the CDR3 is TGCAGTGCTAGGGACAGGGAAAACATTCAGTACTTC. This codes for CSARDRENIQYF.

In this sample, this clonotype turned up many times. The CDR3: CATRAGIDNEQFF. CDR3 sequence (DNA): TGTGCCACCAGGGCAGGGATAGACAATGAGCAGTTCTTC. V gene TRBV24-1 combines with J gene TRBJ2-1; TRBD1 might be the D (5 bases). Germline assignment: CDR1 KGHDR and CDR2 SFDVKD. V lost 7 bases and J 5 bases, leaving 11 bases between the germline ends. The CDR3 is made up of 13 amino acids.

This clonotype was seen a handful of times. This chain's CDR3 is CASSLVGTGGPTDTQYF. For the CDR3, the DNA is TGCGCCAGCAGCTTGGTAGGGACAGGGGGCCCGACAGATACGCAGTATTTT. The chain joins TRBV5-1 to TRBJ2-3; 12 bases fit TRBD1. CDR1 SGHRS and CDR2 YFSETQ come from the germline V gene. V was clipped by 0 bases and J by 3 bases; unmatched bases: 5. This CDR3 has 17 amino acids.

This clonotype was seen a handful of times. This sequence joins TRBV6-1 and TRBJ2-1; D may be TRBD1 (6 bases). The CDR3 spans 13 residues. Germline values: CDR1 MNHNS, CDR2 SASEGT. V lost 7 bases, J lost 0 bases, and 7 bases lay in between. The CDR3 loop is CASNRASYNEQFF. In nucleotides, the CDR3 is TGTGCCAGCAACAGGGCCTCCTACAATGAGCAGTTCTTC.

This clonotype has ten or more counts. Written as DNA, the CDR3 is TGTGCCAGCATGGGACAAACCCACGCTGAAGCTTTCTTT. Protein: CASMGQTHAEAFF. The chain recombines TRBV12-3 or TRBV12-4 with TRBJ1-1, with D possibly matching TRBD1 (6 bases). This CDR3 is 13 amino acids long. V dropped 7 bases and J dropped 6 bases, with 15 bases sitting between them.

The rearrangement joins TRBV6-5 to TRBJ2-6; 11 nucleotides line up with TRBD1. This CDR3 has 19 amino acids. The V gene's germline CDR1 is MNHEY and CDR2 SVGAGI. V dropped 2 bases and J dropped 0; count of bases not matched to a gene: 6. For the CDR3, the DNA is TGTGCCAGCAGTTACCCAAGGGGACAGGGGGTCTCTGGGGCCAACGTCCTGACTTTC. As protein: CASSYPRGQGVSGANVLTF.

The chain combines TRBV29-1 with TRBJ2-3, with 7 bases aligning to TRBD2. The CDR3 is made up of 14 amino acids. Trimming removed 7 bases from V and 1 base from J; junction bases left unmatched: 8. Germline CDR1 and CDR2: SQVTM and ANQGSEA. The DNA for the CDR3 is TGCAGCGGGGGTAGCGGGTTGGGCACAGATACGCAGTATTTT. Its protein is CSGGSGLGTDTQYF.

In its sample, this clonotype was seen a few times. The V call is TRBV18, the J call TRBJ1-5; TRBD1 agrees at 12 bases. CDR1 is KGHSH, CDR2 LQKENI, per germline. V shed 4 bases and J 2 bases; nucleotides not matched to a gene: 12. The CDR3 is made up of 19 amino acids. The CDR3 DNA follows: TGTGCCAGCTCACTCCGACCGGGACAGGGGGCCTCTGGCAATCAGCCCCAGCATTTT. Residues: CASSLRPGQGASGNQPQHF.

The chain employs TRBV9 and TRBJ1-4, with D hard to call. Trimming removed 0 bases at V and 7 bases at J, with 16 bases between. The CDR3 loop spans 16 amino acids. Germline CDR1 SGDLS, CDR2 YYNGEE. CDR3 in DNA: TGTGCCAGCAGCGTAGAGGCGGCAGATTTAAGTGAAAAACTGTTTTTT. It is translated as CASSVEAADLSEKLFF.

CDR3 sequence reads: CASSQDFRGRSTF. In DNA form, the CDR3 reads TGCGCCAGCAGCCAAGATTTTCGGGGACGATCCACCTTC. The chain joins TRBV4-3 to TRBJ1-2; maybe TRBD1 (5 bases). This CDR3 spans 13 amino acids. Trimming left V 0 bases short and J 13 bases short, with 15 bases between. The germline CDR1 and CDR2 sequences are LGHNA and YSLEER.

The V gene is TRBV20-1, the J gene TRBJ2-7; TRBD2 might be the D (6 bases). The germline CDR1 and CDR2 sequences are DFQATT and SNEGSKA (reference sequence). V shed 7 bases and J shed 6 bases, with 19 bases lying between them. The CDR3 has 13 residues. Here the CDR3 reads CSVKITGVGEQYF. DNA of the CDR3: TGCAGTGTTAAAATAACGGGAGTCGGCGAGCAGTACTTC.

V is TRBV3-1 and J is TRBJ2-3; weak D call: TRBD2 (5 bases). This CDR3 contains 13 residues. Germline V gene sequence: CDR1 LGHDT, CDR2 YNNKEL (reference sequence). Trimming pared 6 bases from V and 7 bases from J, leaving 14 bases between. Here the CDR3 DNA reads TGTGCCAGCAGTATGGACTTGATTAATACGCAGTATTTT. Residues: CASSMDLINTQYF.

This clonotype was detected a few times. The V call is TRBV5-1, the J call TRBJ2-7; 13 bases agree with TRBD2. Germline CDR1 is SGHRS and CDR2 is YFSETQ. The CDR3 spans 16 residues. With 0 bases clipped from V and 3 bases from J, the junction kept 3 bases outside the gene matches. The CDR3 is CASSLGRTSGSYEQYF. The CDR3 coding sequence is TGCGCCAGCAGCTTGGGAAGGACTAGCGGGAGCTACGAGCAGTACTTC. The full variable domain, with the rest looked up from reference TRBV5-1 and TRBJ2-7, is KAGVTQTPRYLIKTRGQQVTLSCSPISGHRSVSWYQQTPGQGLQFLFEYFSETQRNKGNFPGRFSGRQFSNSRSEMNVSTLELGDSALYLCASSLGRTSGSYEQYFGPGTRLTVT.

CDR3 DNA sequence: TGCAGTGCTAGGCATAGCGGGAGGGCGAACACCGGGGAGCTGTTTTTT. Translation: CSARHSGRANTGELFF. The rearrangement uses TRBV20-1 and TRBJ2-2, with TRBD2 identical over 11 bases. The germline V gene encodes CDR1 DFQATT and CDR2 SNEGSKA (reference sequence). The junction had 3 bases not matched to a gene; V was cut back by 3 bases and J by 0 bases. This CDR3 region has 16 residues.

This clonotype was detected ten times or more. This chain uses TRBV4-3 with TRBJ1-4, with a tentative D call TRBD1 (5 bases). CDR3 length equals 15 residues. Per germline, CDR1 LGHNA and CDR2 YSLEER. V lost 1 base and J lost 8, with 14 bases in between. CDR3 sequence: CASSQGPGREEKLFF. CDR3 nucleotides: TGCGCCAGCAGCCAAGGTCCAGGGAGAGAGGAAAAACTGTTTTTT.

This clonotype showed up just a few times. This chain connects TRBV7-2 to TRBJ2-1; 7 bases agree with TRBD2. The CDR3 runs 15 residues. The germline V gene has CDR1 SGHTA and CDR2 FQGNSA. After removal of 5 bases from V and 5 bases from J, the junction contained 9 bases not matched to a gene. CDR3 coding DNA: TGTGCCAGCAGCGCCAGGACTAGAGGTAACAATGAGCAGTTCTTC. This encodes CASSARTRGNNEQFF.

This chain joins TRBV12-3 or TRBV12-4 and TRBJ1-1, with D tentatively TRBD1 (6 bases). The CDR3 sequence is 12 residues long. The ends were cut back, 5 bases at V and 12 bases at J, with 16 bases in the middle. The CDR3 loop is CASSLRGPTTFF. As DNA, the CDR3 is TGTGCCAGCAGTCTCAGGGGTCCAACGACTTTCTTT.

The chain recombines TRBV5-1 with TRBJ2-1, with D possibly being TRBD1 (5 bases). V was clipped by 1 base and J by 4 bases, with 12 bases between them. The CDR3 sequence is 15 residues long. Germline V gene sequence: CDR1 SGHRS, CDR2 YFSETQ. The CDR3 protein is CASSLIGQGYNEQFF. CDR3 nucleotide sequence: TGCGCCAGCAGCTTGATTGGACAAGGGTACAATGAGCAGTTCTTC. The whole variable domain, filled in from reference TRBV5-1 and TRBJ2-1, reads KAGVTQTPRYLIKTRGQQVTLSCSPISGHRSVSWYQQTPGQGLQFLFEYFSETQRNKGNFPGRFSGRQFSNSRSEMNVSTLELGDSALYLCASSLIGQGYNEQFFGPGTRLTVL.